These 27 T cell receptor beta chains were all obtained from the same sample, sequenced in a study of CD8 T cells in Susac syndrome. Random hexamers were used to reverse transcribe the RNA input (about 0.5 to 1 ug). One entry per CDR3 protein results from TCRdb running MiXCR on the immunoSEQ multiplex PCR reads. The table includes approximately 130,000 distinct CDR3 sequences, more than 75% detected once. Sequencing used CD8+ T cells from PBMCs. Every receptor here comes from a human donor with multiple sclerosis.

A single count supports this clonotype. This chain links TRBV2 with TRBJ1-4, with a tentative D call TRBD1 (6 bases). The germline gives CDR1 SNHLY, CDR2 FYNNEI. The length of the CDR3 is 13 residues. Trimming shortened V by 3 bases and J by 8 bases, and 10 bases separated the two germline ends. CDR3 sequence reads: CASSEPGEEKLFF. CDR3 DNA: TGTGCCAGCAGTGAGCCAGGGGAAGAAAAACTGTTTTTT. The full variable domain, with the rest looked up from reference TRBV2 and TRBJ1-4, is EPEVTQTPSHQVTQMGQEVILRCVPISNHLYFYWYRQILGQKVEFLVSFYNNEISEKSEIFDDQFSVERPDGSNFTLKIRSTKLEDSAMYFCASSEPGEEKLFFGSGTQLSVL.

The chain couples TRBV6-5 to TRBJ2-5; the D call may be TRBD1 or TRBD2 (5 bases each). The length of the CDR3 is 13 residues. The ends were cut back, 5 bases at V and 5 bases at J, with 12 bases in the middle. Germline V CDR1 and CDR2: MNHEY, SVGAGI. The CDR3 region is CASSPRGIETQYF. In nucleotides, the CDR3 is TGTGCCAGCAGTCCCCGGGGCATTGAGACCCAGTACTTC.

The chain recombines TRBV27 with TRBJ2-3; D might be TRBD1 or TRBD2, each matching 6 bases. Germline loops: CDR1 MNHEY, CDR2 SMNVEV (reference sequence). Trimming removed 1 base at V and 1 base at J, with 12 bases between. The CDR3 length is 16 residues. DNA for the CDR3: TGTGCCAGCAGTTTATTCGGGGGCCGGGGCACAGATACGCAGTATTTT. Translating gives CASSLFGGRGTDTQYF.

The chain recombines TRBV15 with TRBJ2-7, with 10 nucleotides matching TRBD1. The CDR3 totals 15 residues. With V trimmed by 4 bases and J by 4 bases, 7 bases remained unmatched. Germline CDR1 and CDR2: LNHNV and YYDKDF (reference sequence). This chain's CDR3 is CATSKHDRGLYEQYF. CDR3 bases: TGTGCCACCAGCAAGCATGACAGGGGGCTATACGAGCAGTACTTC.

The chain couples TRBV3-1 to TRBJ1-2; a possible D gene is TRBD1 (6 bases). V was trimmed by 6 bases and J by 8 bases, leaving 16 bases between them. The germline CDR1 and CDR2 sequences are LGHDT and YNNKEL (reference sequence). The CDR3 is 13 residues long. The CDR3 region has the DNA TGTGCCAGCAGGGACAGCGGGATCGGGGGCTACACCTTC. Amino acids: CASRDSGIGGYTF.

The rearrangement uses TRBV4-3 and TRBJ2-7; D could derive from TRBD1 or TRBD2 (5 bases each). The CDR3 covers 15 residues. CDR1 LGHNA and CDR2 YSLEER come from the germline V gene. The ends were cut back, 0 bases at V and 7 bases at J, with 16 bases in the middle. The CDR3 nucleotides read TGCGCCAGCAGCCAAGATTCTTCGGCGAGGGGAGAGCAGTACTTC. It specifies CASSQDSSARGEQYF.

This rearrangement joins TRBV12-3 or TRBV12-4 to TRBJ1-5; D unclear. CDR3 length: 15 amino acids. V was cut by 1 base and J by 3 bases, with 10 bases left in between. This CDR3 reads CASSLDWGANQPQHF. CDR3 DNA: TGTGCCAGCAGTTTAGATTGGGGTGCCAATCAGCCCCAGCATTTT.

This clonotype appeared once. This chain joins TRBV27 and TRBJ1-4; D remains unclear. Deletions cut 6 bases from V and 5 bases from J, with 16 bases between. Germline V gene lookup returns CDR1 MNHEY and CDR2 SMNVEV (reference sequence). CDR3 length: 15 amino acids. CDR3 sequence (DNA): TGTGCCAGCAGACCCGTACAGCGGAGGAATGAAAAACTGTTTTTT. Protein product: CASRPVQRRNEKLFF.

This CDR3 is CASSGQGSPYEQYF. The CDR3 DNA reads TGTGCCAGCAGCGGACAGGGATCTCCCTACGAGCAGTACTTC. This chain uses TRBV9 with TRBJ2-7; 7 bases line up with TRBD1. The CDR3 runs 14 residues. Germline-derived CDR1 and CDR2 are SGDLS and YYNGEE. The V and J ends lost 3 bases and 2 bases, in that order; junction bases with no gene match: 5.

This chain connects TRBV5-6 to TRBJ2-1; tentatively, D is TRBD1 (6 bases). The CDR3 is made up of 16 amino acids. Per the germline V gene, CDR1 is SGHDT and CDR2 is YYEEEE. V shed 4 bases and J shed 2 bases, with 16 bases lying between them. In DNA form, the CDR3 reads TGTGCCAGCAGCCTTGGAGAGGGACACCCCTACAATGAGCAGTTCTTC. Its protein is CASSLGEGHPYNEQFF.

The chain employs TRBV6-2 or TRBV6-3 and TRBJ1-2; the D is unclear. CDR1 is MNHEY, CDR2 SVGEGT, per germline. Trimming cost V 7 bases and J 4 bases, with 13 bases left between them. The CDR3 runs to 13 residues. In nucleotides, the CDR3 is TGTGCCAGCAAGGACCGAGACTTCTATGGCTACACCTTC. This gives the protein CASKDRDFYGYTF.

The V and J genes are TRBV29-1 and TRBJ1-1, with D unresolved. CDR3 size: 14 residues. The V end lost 4 bases, the J end lost 1 base, and 13 bases lay between the germline ends. Looked up from germline, CDR1 is SQVTM and CDR2 is ANQGSEA. In DNA form, the CDR3 reads TGCAGCGTTGCCGAGGGCCTTTCGAACACTGAAGCTTTCTTT. It encodes CSVAEGLSNTEAFF.

The rearrangement links TRBV7-9 to TRBJ2-7, with TRBD1 as a possible D gene (5 bases). Per the germline V gene, CDR1 is SEHNR and CDR2 is FQNEAQ (reference sequence). This CDR3 is built from 14 residues. The ends were cut back, 8 bases at V and 0 bases at J, with 14 bases in the middle. The CDR3 nucleotides are TGTGCCAGCGGATGGGGCACCAGCTCCTACGAGCAGTACTTC. Residues: CASGWGTSSYEQYF.

V is TRBV6-2 or TRBV6-3 and J is TRBJ2-1; 7 bases fit TRBD2. In germline, CDR1 is MNHEY, CDR2 SVGEGT. J lost 2 bases, V lost 5 bases, and 12 bases had no gene match. This CDR3 spans 17 amino acids. The DNA for the CDR3 is TGTGCCAGCAGTCCCCTCCGGGCGGGAGACCCCTACAATGAGCAGTTCTTC. It codes for CASSPLRAGDPYNEQFF.

The rearrangement links TRBV9 to TRBJ2-1; 12 bases agree with TRBD2. CDR1 and CDR2 from the germline V gene are SGDLS and YYNGEE. The CDR3 runs to 16 residues. Losses at the gene ends were 3 bases for V and 4 bases for J; bases not matched to a gene: 5. The CDR3 protein is CASSERLAGAYNEQFF. The CDR3 DNA reads as TGTGCCAGCAGCGAAAGACTAGCGGGAGCGTACAATGAGCAGTTCTTC.

The chain has TRBV30 and TRBJ2-3, with 11 bases identical to TRBD2. Germline loops: CDR1 GTSNPN, CDR2 SVGIG (reference sequence). There are 18 residues in the CDR3. With V trimmed by 2 bases and J by 2 bases, 12 bases remained unmatched. This CDR3 reads CAWSPFLSTSGNTDTQYF. The CDR3 coding sequence is TGTGCCTGGAGTCCCTTCCTTTCGACTAGCGGGAACACAGATACGCAGTATTTT.

This sequence joins TRBV15 and TRBJ2-5; D not certain. CDR3 length equals 14 residues. With 1 base removed from V and 1 base from J, the gap between germline ends came to 7 bases. Germline CDR1 LNHNV, CDR2 YYDKDF (reference sequence). The CDR3 region has the DNA TGTGCCACCAGCAGAGCGGAACTCCAAGAGACCCAGTACTTC. Protein: CATSRAELQETQYF.

The chain couples TRBV4-2 to TRBJ2-7; TRBD2 aligns across 7 bases. This CDR3 spans 15 amino acids. Trimming at V came to 1 base and at J to 3 bases, leaving 6 bases not matched to a gene. Germline loops: CDR1 LGHNA, CDR2 YNFKEQ. CDR3 bases: TGTGCCAGCAGCCAAGGCGCGGGAGCGGGCTACGAGCAGTACTTC. The encoded protein is CASSQGAGAGYEQYF.

J is TRBJ2-7 and V is TRBV6-5; no clear D. CDR1 and CDR2 from the germline V gene are MNHEY and SVGAGI. V was cut by 0 bases and J by 2 bases, with 11 bases left in between. This CDR3 spans 15 amino acids. Here the CDR3 reads CASSYSTQNPYEQYF. The CDR3 DNA sequence: TGTGCCAGCAGTTACTCGACGCAAAATCCCTACGAGCAGTACTTC.

The chain couples TRBV12-3 or TRBV12-4 to TRBJ2-1, with D hard to call. V gave up 7 bases and J gave up 5 bases, with 6 bases separating them. The CDR3 extends over 11 amino acids. As DNA, the CDR3 is TGTGCCAGCACCTTAAACAATGAGCAGTTCTTC. It translates to CASTLNNEQFF.

The chain links TRBV19 to TRBJ1-2; perhaps TRBD1 as D (6 bases). The CDR3 loop spans 13 amino acids. Trimming pared 8 bases from V and 0 bases from J, leaving 10 bases between. Looked up from germline, CDR1 is LNHDA and CDR2 is SQIVND (reference sequence). CDR3 bases: TGTGCCAGTTGCCCAGGGGCTAACTATGGCTACACCTTC. Its protein product is CASCPGANYGYTF.

V gene TRBV7-9 combines with J gene TRBJ1-2; D gene unclear. The V and J ends lost 9 bases and 4 bases respectively, with 15 bases between them. This CDR3 is 13 amino acids long. Germline CDR1 and CDR2: SEHNR and FQNEAQ (reference sequence). The CDR3 region has the DNA TGTGCCAGTTTCCCGGAGAGGGTCTATGGCTACACCTTC. Protein product: CASFPERVYGYTF.

The sample holds a few counts of this clonotype. The rearrangement joins TRBV6-4 to TRBJ2-2; 10 bases match TRBD1. After removal of 5 bases from V and 3 bases from J, the junction contained 3 bases not matched to a gene. Looked up from germline, CDR1 is MRHNA and CDR2 is SNTAGT. The CDR3 is made up of 15 amino acids. The CDR3 sequence: CASSPGTGDTGELFF. The CDR3 coding sequence is TGTGCCAGCAGTCCCGGGACAGGGGACACCGGGGAGCTGTTTTTT.

The gene calls are TRBV6-1 and TRBJ2-1, with no clear D. The V and J ends lost 3 bases and 11 bases respectively, with 8 bases between them. Per the germline V gene, CDR1 is MNHNS and CDR2 is SASEGT. This CDR3 is built from 11 residues. The CDR3 here is CASSDWAKQFF. The CDR3 DNA sequence: TGTGCCAGCAGTGACTGGGCTAAGCAGTTCTTC.

This chain links TRBV10-2 with TRBJ2-5, with D unclear. The germline V and J ends were trimmed by 6 bases and 4 bases, with 9 bases remaining between them. Looked up from germline, CDR1 is WSHSY and CDR2 is SAAADI. CDR3 length: 12 residues. The CDR3 loop is CASRQVGETQYF. In DNA form, the CDR3 reads TGCGCCAGCAGGCAGGTTGGAGAGACCCAGTACTTC.

The gene calls are TRBV9 and TRBJ1-1; D call uncertain. The CDR3 runs to 12 residues. Per germline, CDR1 SGDLS and CDR2 YYNGEE. V was clipped by 4 bases and J by 7 bases, with 11 bases between them. CDR3 amino acids: CASSPPSSEAFF. DNA for the CDR3: TGTGCCAGCAGCCCACCTTCAAGTGAAGCTTTCTTT.

The chain uses TRBV12-3 or TRBV12-4 and TRBJ2-5, with unresolved D. CDR3 size: 12 residues. V lost 8 bases and J lost 5, with 12 bases in between. The CDR3 DNA follows: TGTGCCAGCCTAAGCAATAGGGAGACCCAGTACTTC. It is translated as CASLSNRETQYF.